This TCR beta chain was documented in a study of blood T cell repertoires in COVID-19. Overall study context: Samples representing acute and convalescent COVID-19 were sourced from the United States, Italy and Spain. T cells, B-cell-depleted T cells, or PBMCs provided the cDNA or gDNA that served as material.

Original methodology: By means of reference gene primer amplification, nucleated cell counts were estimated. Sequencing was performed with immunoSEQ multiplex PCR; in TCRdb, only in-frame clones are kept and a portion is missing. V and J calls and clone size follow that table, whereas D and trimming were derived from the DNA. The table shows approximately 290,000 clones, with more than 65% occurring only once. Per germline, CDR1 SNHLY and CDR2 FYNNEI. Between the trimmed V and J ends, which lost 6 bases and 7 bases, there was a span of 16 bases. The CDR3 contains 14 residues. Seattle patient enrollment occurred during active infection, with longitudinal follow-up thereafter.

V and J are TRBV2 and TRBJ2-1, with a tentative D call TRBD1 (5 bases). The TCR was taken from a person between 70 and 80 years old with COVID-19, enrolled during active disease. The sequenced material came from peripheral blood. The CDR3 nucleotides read TGTGCCAGCAGAGTGACAGCCCTGGGAAATGAGCAGTTCTTC. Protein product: CASRVTALGNEQFF. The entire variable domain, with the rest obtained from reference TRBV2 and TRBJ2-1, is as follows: EPEVTQTPSHQVTQMGQEVILRCVPISNHLYFYWYRQILGQKVEFLVSFYNNEISEKSEIFDDQFSVERPDGSNFTLKIRSTKLEDSAMYFCASRVTALGNEQFFGPGTRLTVL.